Reported below is one T cell receptor beta chain. Its antigen is not yet known. No per-base quality is available; no much larger clone lies one base away. Amplification of TCR beta CDR3 regions was carried out from RNA transcripts. The first round of RT-PCR for the TCR CDR3 was performed with the HTBI primer set and the Qiagen OneStep RT-PCR kit. Libraries were constructed in a second round of multiplex PCR, after which size selection and purification were carried out. Paired-end sequencing of the libraries was performed with 100 bp reads on an Illumina HiSeq2000. From the authors' description of their analysis: SOAPnuke was used to process the raw data, with reads discarded if the reads contained adapters or uncalled bases, had a mean Phred below 15, or lacked an exact constant-primer or identifier match. High-quality paired reads were merged with COPE v1.2.5, and unique nucleotide sequences were defined as clonotypes. Clonotypes were aligned to IMGT TRBV, TRBD and TRBJ reference segments using MiTCR v1.1. The analysis was restricted to V-J combinations with a frequency above 0.0001, which together covered 99% to 99.2% of the repertoires. The TCS score was defined as the ratio of F50 (clonal expansion) to E x V (chaos), calculated using BLOSUM62-based TCRdist between CDR3 peptides within each V-J. Welch's t-statistics and random forest reduced 500 to 550 V-J features to 10 to 15, which were used in a naive Bayes classifier (R e1071). TCRdb reanalyzed the raw reads on its own, using fastp at Q25 for trimming and MiXCR for clone calling, and kept in-frame beta chains. Identical CDR3 protein sequences are pooled into one entry, listed with their most common genes and DNA. Here the V and J calls rest on TCRdb's processing, not on the authors' analysis. For this sample the table gives 560,000 or so distinct CDR3 sequences, of which 35% to 55% were detected only once. The top ten hold roughly 8.2% of the sample.

The germline V gene yields MNHEY for CDR1 and SVGAGI for CDR2. The CDR3 starts with the cysteine, ends with the phenylalanine, and has 16 residues. Only CDR3 DNA remains: 48 bases, in frame from the first base. V is cut by 0 bases and J by 2 bases, and the space between the germline ends is 11 bases. The data stem from a study of T cells in Graves' hyperthyroidism and ophthalmopathy (dated by TCRdb to between 2018 and 2021). With regard to the full study: To identify distinguishing TCR V-J signatures, a discovery cohort of about 100 patients was used, comprising some 43 with Graves' ophthalmopathy and around 60 with stable Graves' hyperthyroidism. An independent validation cohort of about 19 hyperthyroidism patients and 17 patients who later progressed to ophthalmopathy tested prospective prediction of ophthalmopathy. The 75 to 100 discovery patients were randomly divided into training and test sets at a 7:3 ratio. Thyroid tissue and blood T-cell repertoires from about six Graves' hyperthyroidism patients were also compared in the study. Once sampling was done, hyperthyroidism patients were given methimazole at a starting dose of 30 mg daily, whereas ophthalmopathy patients were given high-dose intravenous methylprednisolone. The paper reports TCR Vbeta CDR3 sequencing of roughly 140 peripheral blood samples: around 45 ophthalmopathy, fewer than 80 hyperthyroidism and around 17 progressor patients.

General findings and caveats noted by the study authors: Most expanded thyroid clonotypes (frequency above 0.001) were also detected in blood, suggesting blood repertoires may reflect thyroid immune responses. In cross-validation, a model built on a 13 V-J signature told ophthalmopathy apart from stable hyperthyroidism with approximately 91% sensitivity and roughly 83% specificity, and in testing the same model reached 80%/75%. In validation, the model predicted progression to ophthalmopathy a median of about 5.9 months before onset, with about 67% sensitivity and roughly 72% specificity. No statistical method was used to set the sample size in advance, and investigators knew the group allocation.

A patient counted as having stable Graves' hyperthyroidism if no progression to ophthalmopathy occurred over 18 months of follow-up. Hyperthyroidism patients were newly diagnosed, with disease duration under 2 months, and aged 18 to 65 years. Patients with uncontrolled infections, other autoimmune diseases, pregnancy or lactation were excluded. Clinical symptoms, serum thyroxine and TRAb, thyroid ultrasound, and orbital computed tomography formed the basis for the diagnoses. Total RNA was extracted with Trizol reagent, and quality was checked on an Agilent 2100 Bioanalyzer. The material sequenced was peripheral blood or thyroid tissue (not recorded which). The receptor was isolated from a woman younger than 35 with Graves' hyperthyroidism. Donor details come from another sample of the same person, matched by shared clones. The chain is assembled from TRBV6-5 and TRBJ1-3; the D gene cannot be named for sure. The CDR3 corresponds to CASSYSSLRPGNTIYF. The nucleotide sequence is TGTGCCAGCAGTTACTCCAGCCTGCGCCCTGGAAACACCATATATTTT.